This TCR beta chain was recorded in a study of cytomegalovirus exposure and HLA in healthy donors. Study as a whole: Unique TCRs from HLA-typed donors, some 85 million of them, were held in an early data release.

60 Vbeta and 13 Jbeta primers were used in PCR. Clones were sequenced by immunoSEQ multiplex PCR, and TCRdb holds only the in-frame ones, with some missing. The data show approximately 190,000 clones, approximately 84% seen once. The CDR3 spans 14 residues. The V gene's germline CDR1 is LGHNA and CDR2 YSLEER. V shed 1 base and J shed 5 bases, with 10 bases lying between them. Notes on this clone: No antigen is known for it.

General observations from the study: A later analysis, which compared TCR beta chains of equal frequency, found the HLA-associated ones more clonally expanded. Across donors, sequencing depth was assumed by presence/absence analyses to be roughly uniform.

Sequencing was done on a sample of PBMCs. This chain uses TRBV4-3 with TRBJ2-3, with a weak D call TRBD2 (5 bases). This TCR came from a man in his fifties in good health and CMV-seronegative. The CDR3: CASSQGLAIDTQYF. The CDR3 bases are TGCGCCAGCAGCCAAGGGCTAGCAATAGATACGCAGTATTTT.